The source of this TCR beta chain is a study of blood T cells in healthy people across ages. V lost 2 bases and J lost 8, with 12 bases in between. CDR1 is SGHTA and CDR2 is FQGNSA in the germline V gene. The CDR3 consists of 14 residues. General study points: Diversity of TCR beta per million T cells declined in a roughly linear way with age.

In this sample, this clonotype turned up many times. Its matching antigen is unknown. Primed by a sample-barcoded 5' primer and a J-beta primer mix, a second PCR proceeded for 7 to 11 cycles. MiXCR, applied by TCRdb to the 5' RACE reads, yields one record per CDR3 protein. The sample has 500,000 to 700,000 distinct CDR3 sequences, roughly 31% seen once; the top ten hold 15% to 18%. This TCR was sampled from a woman older than 75 in good health. The gene calls are TRBV7-2 and TRBJ1-4, with D unresolved. The sample taken for sequencing was blood. The CDR3 nucleotides are TGTGCCAGCAGCTTAAACGGGCAAGGCGAAAAACTGTTTTTT. Translating gives CASSLNGQGEKLFF.